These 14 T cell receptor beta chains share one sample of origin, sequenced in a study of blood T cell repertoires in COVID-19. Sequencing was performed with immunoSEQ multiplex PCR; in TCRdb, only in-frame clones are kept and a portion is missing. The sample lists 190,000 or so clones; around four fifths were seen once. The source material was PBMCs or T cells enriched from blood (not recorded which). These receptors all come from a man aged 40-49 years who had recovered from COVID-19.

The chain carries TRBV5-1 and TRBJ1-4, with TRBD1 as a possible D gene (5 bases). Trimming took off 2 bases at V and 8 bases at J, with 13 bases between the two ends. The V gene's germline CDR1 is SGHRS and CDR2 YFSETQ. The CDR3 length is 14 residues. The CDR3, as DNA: TGCGCCAGCAGCTTTAATGGGGGGTTGGAAAAACTGTTTTTT. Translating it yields CASSFNGGLEKLFF.

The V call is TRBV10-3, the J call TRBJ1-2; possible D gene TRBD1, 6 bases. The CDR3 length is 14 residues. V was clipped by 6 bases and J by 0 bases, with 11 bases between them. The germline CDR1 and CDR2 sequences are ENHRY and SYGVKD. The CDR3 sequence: CAIRSGQSNYGYTF. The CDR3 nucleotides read TGTGCCATCAGATCTGGACAGTCTAACTATGGCTACACCTTC.

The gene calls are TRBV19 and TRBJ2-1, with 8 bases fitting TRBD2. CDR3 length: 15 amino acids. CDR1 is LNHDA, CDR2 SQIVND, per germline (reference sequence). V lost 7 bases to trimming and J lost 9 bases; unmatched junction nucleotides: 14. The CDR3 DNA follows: TGTGCCAGTACCCTCGGCAGCGGGAGTTCGGTTGAGCAGTTCTTC. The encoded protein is CASTLGSGSSVEQFF.

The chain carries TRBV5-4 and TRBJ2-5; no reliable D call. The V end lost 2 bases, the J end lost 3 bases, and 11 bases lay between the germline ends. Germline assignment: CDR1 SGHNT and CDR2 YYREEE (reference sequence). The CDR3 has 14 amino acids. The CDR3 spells CASSLSWSEETQYF. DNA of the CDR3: TGTGCCAGCAGCTTAAGTTGGTCGGAAGAGACCCAGTACTTC.

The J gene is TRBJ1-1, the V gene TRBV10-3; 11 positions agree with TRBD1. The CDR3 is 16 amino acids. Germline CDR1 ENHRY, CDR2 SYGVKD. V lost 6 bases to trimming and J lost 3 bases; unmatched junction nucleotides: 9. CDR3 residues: CAIRPGQGVVDTEAFF. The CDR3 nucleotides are TGTGCCATCAGACCGGGACAGGGGGTGGTGGACACTGAAGCTTTCTTT.

CDR3 residues: CASSLAVGGARGYTF. CDR3 bases: TGCGCCAGCAGCTTGGCTGTTGGGGGGGCCAGGGGCTACACCTTC. The rearrangement joins TRBV5-1 to TRBJ1-2; possibly TRBD1 for D (6 bases). Trimming pared 0 bases from V and 8 bases from J, leaving 17 bases between. Germline V gene sequence: CDR1 SGHRS, CDR2 YFSETQ. The CDR3 consists of 15 residues.

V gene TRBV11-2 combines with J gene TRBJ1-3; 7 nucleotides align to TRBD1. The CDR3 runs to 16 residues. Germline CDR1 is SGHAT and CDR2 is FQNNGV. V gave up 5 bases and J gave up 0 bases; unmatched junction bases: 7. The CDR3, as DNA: TGTGCCAGCAGCCCGCGGACAGGCGACTCTGGAAACACCATATATTTT. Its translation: CASSPRTGDSGNTIYF.

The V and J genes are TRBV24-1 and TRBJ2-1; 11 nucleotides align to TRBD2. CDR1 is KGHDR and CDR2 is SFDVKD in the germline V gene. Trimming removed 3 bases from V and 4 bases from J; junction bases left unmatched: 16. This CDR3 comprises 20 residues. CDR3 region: CATSDPTSGGTSGRYNEQFF. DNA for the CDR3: TGTGCCACCAGTGATCCCACTTCGGGAGGGACTAGCGGTCGGTACAATGAGCAGTTCTTC.

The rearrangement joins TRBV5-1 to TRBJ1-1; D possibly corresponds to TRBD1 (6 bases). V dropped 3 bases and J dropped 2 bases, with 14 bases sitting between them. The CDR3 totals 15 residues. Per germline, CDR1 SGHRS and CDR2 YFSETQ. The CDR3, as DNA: TGCGCCAGCAGCTCTGGGTGGACAGCTAACACTGAAGCTTTCTTT. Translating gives CASSSGWTANTEAFF.

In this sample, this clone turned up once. The chain's CDR3 is CAWSEDRNTEAFF. As DNA, the CDR3 is TGTGCCTGGAGTGAGGACAGGAACACTGAAGCTTTCTTT. V and J are TRBV30 and TRBJ1-1; possibly TRBD1 for D (6 bases). Trimming took off 1 base at V and 1 base at J, with 7 bases between the two ends. The CDR3 consists of 13 residues. The V gene's germline CDR1 is GTSNPN and CDR2 SVGIG (reference sequence).

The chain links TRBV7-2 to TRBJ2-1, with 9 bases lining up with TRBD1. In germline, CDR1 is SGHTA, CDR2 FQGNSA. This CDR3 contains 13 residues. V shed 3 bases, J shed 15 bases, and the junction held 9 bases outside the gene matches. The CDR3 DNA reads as TGTGCCAGCAGCTTCTCTACGGGACAGGGACTGTTCTTC. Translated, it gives CASSFSTGQGLFF.

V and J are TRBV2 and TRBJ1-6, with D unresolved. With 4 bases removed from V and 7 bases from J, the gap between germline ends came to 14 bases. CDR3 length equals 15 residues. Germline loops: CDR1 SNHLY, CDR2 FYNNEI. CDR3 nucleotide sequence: TGTGCCAGCAGTGGATCAGGAAAGTTGAATTCACCCCTCCACTTT. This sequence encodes CASSGSGKLNSPLHF.

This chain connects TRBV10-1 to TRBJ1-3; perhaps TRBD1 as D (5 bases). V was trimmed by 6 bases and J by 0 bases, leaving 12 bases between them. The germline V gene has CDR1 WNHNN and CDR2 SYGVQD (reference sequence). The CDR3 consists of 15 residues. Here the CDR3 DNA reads TGCGCCAGCAGGTCGGGACTGAGCTCTGGAAACACCATATATTTT. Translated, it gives CASRSGLSSGNTIYF.

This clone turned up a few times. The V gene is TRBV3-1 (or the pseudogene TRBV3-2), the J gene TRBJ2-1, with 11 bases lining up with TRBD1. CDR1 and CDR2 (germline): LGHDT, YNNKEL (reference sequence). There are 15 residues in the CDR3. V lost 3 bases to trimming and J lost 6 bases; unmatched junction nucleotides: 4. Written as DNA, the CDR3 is TGTGCCAGCAGCCACGGGACAGGGGGTAGCAATGAGCAGTTCTTC. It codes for CASSHGTGGSNEQFF.